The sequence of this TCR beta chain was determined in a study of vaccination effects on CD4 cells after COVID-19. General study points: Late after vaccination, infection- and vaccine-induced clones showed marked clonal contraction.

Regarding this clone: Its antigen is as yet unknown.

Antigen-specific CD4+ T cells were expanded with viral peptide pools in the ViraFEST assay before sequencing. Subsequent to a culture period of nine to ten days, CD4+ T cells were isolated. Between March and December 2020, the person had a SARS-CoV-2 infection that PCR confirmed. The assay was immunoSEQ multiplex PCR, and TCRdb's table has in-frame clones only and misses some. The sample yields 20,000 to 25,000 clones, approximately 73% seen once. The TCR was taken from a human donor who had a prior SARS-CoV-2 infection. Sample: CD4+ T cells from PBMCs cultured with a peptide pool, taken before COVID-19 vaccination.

The CDR3 DNA reads as TGTGCCTGGAGTGATACAGGGCCAGATACGCAGTATTTT. Translation gives CAWSDTGPDTQYF. The gene calls are TRBV30 and TRBJ2-3; tentative D call: TRBD1 (6 bases). Trimming shortened V by 1 base and J by 4 bases, and 9 bases separated the two germline ends. The CDR3 is 13 residues long. Per germline, CDR1 GTSNPN and CDR2 SVGIG (reference sequence).